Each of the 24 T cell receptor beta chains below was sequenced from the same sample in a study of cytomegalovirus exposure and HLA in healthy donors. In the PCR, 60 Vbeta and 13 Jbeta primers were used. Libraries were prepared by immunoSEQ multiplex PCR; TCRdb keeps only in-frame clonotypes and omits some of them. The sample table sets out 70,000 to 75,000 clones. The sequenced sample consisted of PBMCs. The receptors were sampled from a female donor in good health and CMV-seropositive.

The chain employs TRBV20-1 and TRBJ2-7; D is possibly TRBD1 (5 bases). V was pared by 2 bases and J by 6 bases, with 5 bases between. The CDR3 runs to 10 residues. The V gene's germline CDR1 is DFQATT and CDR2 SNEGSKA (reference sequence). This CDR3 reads CSARQGEQYF. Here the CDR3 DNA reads TGCAGTGCTAGACAGGGCGAGCAGTACTTC.

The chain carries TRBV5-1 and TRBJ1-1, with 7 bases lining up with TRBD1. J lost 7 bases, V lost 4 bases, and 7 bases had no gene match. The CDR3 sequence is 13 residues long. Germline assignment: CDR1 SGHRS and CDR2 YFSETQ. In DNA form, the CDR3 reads TGCGCCAGCAGCGAGGGACAGCCAATTGAAGCTTTCTTT. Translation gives CASSEGQPIEAFF.

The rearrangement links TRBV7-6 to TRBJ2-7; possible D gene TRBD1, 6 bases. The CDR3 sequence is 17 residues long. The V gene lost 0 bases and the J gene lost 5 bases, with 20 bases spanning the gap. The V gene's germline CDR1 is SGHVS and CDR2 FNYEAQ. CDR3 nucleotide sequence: TGTGCCAGCAGCTTAGCTCAGTCTGCCGGGACAACCCACGAGCAGTACTTC. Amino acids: CASSLAQSAGTTHEQYF.

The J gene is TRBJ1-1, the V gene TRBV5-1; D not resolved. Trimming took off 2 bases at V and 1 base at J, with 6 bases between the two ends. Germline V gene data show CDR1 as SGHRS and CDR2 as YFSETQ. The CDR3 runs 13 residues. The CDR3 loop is CASSFGENTEAFF. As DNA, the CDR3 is TGCGCCAGCAGCTTCGGGGAGAACACTGAAGCTTTCTTT.

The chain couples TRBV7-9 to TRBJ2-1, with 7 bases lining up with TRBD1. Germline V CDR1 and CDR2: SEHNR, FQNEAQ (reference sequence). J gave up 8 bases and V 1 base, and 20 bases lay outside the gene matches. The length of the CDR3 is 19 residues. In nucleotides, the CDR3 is TGTGCCAGCAGCTTAGGGGACCTCAAGGGGGCTCTGGGTGGGGATGAGCAGTTCTTC. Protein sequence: CASSLGDLKGALGGDEQFF. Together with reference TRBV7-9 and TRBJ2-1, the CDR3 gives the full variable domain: DTGVSQNPRHKITKRGQNVTFRCDPISEHNRLYWYRQTLGQGPEFLTYFQNEAQLEKSRLLSDRFSAERPKGSFSTLEIQRTEQGDSAMYLCASSLGDLKGALGGDEQFFGPGTRLTVL.

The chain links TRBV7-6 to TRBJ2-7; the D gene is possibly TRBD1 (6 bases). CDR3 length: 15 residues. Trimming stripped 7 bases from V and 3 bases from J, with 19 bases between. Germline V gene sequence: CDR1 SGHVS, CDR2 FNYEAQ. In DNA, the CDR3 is TGTGCCAGCACCTTGGGGACAATAGGGGGCTACGAGCAGTACTTC. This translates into CASTLGTIGGYEQYF.

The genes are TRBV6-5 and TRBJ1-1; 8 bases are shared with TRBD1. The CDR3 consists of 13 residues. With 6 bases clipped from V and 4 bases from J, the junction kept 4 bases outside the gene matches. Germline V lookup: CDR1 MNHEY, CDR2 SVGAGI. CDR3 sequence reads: CASSPGQGTEAFF. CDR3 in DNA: TGTGCCAGCAGCCCCGGACAGGGCACTGAAGCTTTCTTT.

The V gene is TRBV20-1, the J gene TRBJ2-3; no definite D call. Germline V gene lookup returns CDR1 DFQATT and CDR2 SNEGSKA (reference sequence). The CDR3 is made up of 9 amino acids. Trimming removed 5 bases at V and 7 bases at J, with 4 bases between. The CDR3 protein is CSAPNTQYF. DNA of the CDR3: TGCAGTGCTCCAAATACGCAGTATTTT.

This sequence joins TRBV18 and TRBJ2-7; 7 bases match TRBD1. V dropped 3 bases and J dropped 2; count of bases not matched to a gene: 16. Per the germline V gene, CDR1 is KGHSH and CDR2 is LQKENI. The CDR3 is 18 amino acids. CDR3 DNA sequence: TGTGCCAGCTCACCGACCTTTTTTCGACAGGGACATCCCTACGAGCAGTACTTC. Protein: CASSPTFFRQGHPYEQYF.

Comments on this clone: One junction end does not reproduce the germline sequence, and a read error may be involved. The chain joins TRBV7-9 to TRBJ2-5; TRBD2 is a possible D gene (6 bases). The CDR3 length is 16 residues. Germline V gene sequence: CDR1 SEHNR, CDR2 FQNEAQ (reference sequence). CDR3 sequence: CASSFPWRDAQGTQYF. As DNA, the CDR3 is TGTGCCAGCAGCTTCCCCTGGAGGGACGCCCAAGGGACCCAGTACTTC. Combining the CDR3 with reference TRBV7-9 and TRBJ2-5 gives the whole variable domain DTGVSQNPRHKITKRGQNVTFRCDPISEHNRLYWYRQTLGQGPEFLTYFQNEAQLEKSRLLSDRFSAERPKGSFSTLEIQRTEQGDSAMYLCASSFPWRDAQGTQYFGPGTRLLVL.

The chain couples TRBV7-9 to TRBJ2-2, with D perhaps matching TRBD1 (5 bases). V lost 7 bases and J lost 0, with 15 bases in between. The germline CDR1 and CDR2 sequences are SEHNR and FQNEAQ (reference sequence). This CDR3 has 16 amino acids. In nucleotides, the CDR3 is TGTGCCAGCAAGAAGGGGCTAATCGCGAACACCGGGGAGCTGTTTTTT. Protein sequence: CASKKGLIANTGELFF. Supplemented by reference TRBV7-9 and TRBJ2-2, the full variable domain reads DTGVSQNPRHKITKRGQNVTFRCDPISEHNRLYWYRQTLGQGPEFLTYFQNEAQLEKSRLLSDRFSAERPKGSFSTLEIQRTEQGDSAMYLCASKKGLIANTGELFFGEGSRLTVL.

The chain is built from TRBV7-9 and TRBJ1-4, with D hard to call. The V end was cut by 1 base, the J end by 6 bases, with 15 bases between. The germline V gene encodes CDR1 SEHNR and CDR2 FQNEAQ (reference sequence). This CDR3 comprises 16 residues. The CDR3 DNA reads TGTGCCAGCAGCTTAGTGATCGGTGTATACGATGAAAAACTGTTTTTT. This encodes CASSLVIGVYDEKLFF.

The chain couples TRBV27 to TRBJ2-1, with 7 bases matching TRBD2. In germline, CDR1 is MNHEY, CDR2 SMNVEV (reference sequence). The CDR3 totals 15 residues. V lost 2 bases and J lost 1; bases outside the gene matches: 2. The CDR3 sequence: CASSLAGVSYNEQFF. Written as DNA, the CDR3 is TGTGCCAGCAGTTTAGCGGGAGTTTCCTACAATGAGCAGTTCTTC.

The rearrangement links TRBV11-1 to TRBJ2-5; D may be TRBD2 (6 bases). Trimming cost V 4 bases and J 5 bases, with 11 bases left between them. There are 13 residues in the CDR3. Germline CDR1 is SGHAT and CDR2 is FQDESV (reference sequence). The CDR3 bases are TGTGCCAGCAGCTGGCAAGGAGGGGAGACCCAGTACTTC. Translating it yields CASSWQGGETQYF.

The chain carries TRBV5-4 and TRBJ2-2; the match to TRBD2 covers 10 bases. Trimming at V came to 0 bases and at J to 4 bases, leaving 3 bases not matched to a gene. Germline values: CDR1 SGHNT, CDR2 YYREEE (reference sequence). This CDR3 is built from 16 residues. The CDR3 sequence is CASSLDASGGTGELFF. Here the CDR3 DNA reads TGTGCCAGCAGCTTGGATGCTAGCGGGGGCACCGGGGAGCTGTTTTTT.

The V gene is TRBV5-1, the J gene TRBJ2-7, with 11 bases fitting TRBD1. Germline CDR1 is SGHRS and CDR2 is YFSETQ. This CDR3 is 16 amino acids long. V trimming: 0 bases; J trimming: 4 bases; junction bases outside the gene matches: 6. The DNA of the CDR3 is TGCGCCAGCAGCTTGGCTCAGGACAGGGGGCTATACGAGCAGTACTTC. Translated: CASSLAQDRGLYEQYF.

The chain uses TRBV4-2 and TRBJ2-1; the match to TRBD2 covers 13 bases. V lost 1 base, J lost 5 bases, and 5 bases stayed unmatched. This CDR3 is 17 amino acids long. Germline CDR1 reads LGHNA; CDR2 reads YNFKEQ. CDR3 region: CASSQATSGGLDNEQFF. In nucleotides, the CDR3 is TGTGCCAGCAGCCAAGCGACTAGCGGGGGGCTCGACAATGAGCAGTTCTTC.

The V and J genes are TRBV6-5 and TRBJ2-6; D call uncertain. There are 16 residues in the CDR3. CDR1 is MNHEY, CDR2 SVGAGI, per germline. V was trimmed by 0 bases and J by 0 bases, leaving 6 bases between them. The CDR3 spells CASSYSLASGANVLTF. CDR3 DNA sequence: TGTGCCAGCAGTTACTCGTTAGCCTCTGGGGCCAACGTCCTGACTTTC.

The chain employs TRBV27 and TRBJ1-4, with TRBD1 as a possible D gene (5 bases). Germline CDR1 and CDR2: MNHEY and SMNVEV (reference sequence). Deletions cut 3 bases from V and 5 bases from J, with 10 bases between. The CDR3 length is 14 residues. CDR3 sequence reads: CASSFAGENEKLFF. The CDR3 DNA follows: TGTGCCAGCAGTTTCGCGGGGGAAAATGAAAAACTGTTTTTT.

The CDR3 nucleotides read TGTGCCAGCAGTGTACTAGCGGGGACCACAGATACGCAGTATTTT. The encoded protein is CASSVLAGTTDTQYF. The rearrangement links TRBV6-1 to TRBJ2-3; 10 bases line up with TRBD2. This CDR3 spans 15 amino acids. In germline, CDR1 is MNHNS, CDR2 SASEGT. Trimming at V came to 4 bases and at J to 2 bases, leaving 3 bases not matched to a gene.

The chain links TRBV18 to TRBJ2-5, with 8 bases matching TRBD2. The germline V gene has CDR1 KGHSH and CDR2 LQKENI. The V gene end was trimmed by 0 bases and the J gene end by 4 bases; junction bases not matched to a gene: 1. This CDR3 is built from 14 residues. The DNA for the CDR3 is TGTGCCAGCTCACCACCGAGCGGGGGAGAGACCCAGTACTTC. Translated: CASSPPSGGETQYF.

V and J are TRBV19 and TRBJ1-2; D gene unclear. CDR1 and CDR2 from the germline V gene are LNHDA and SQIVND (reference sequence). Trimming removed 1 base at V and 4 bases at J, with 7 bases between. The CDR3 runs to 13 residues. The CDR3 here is CASSIVSGYGYTF. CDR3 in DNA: TGTGCCAGTAGTATAGTTAGCGGCTATGGCTACACCTTC.

The CDR3 DNA reads TGTGCCAGCTCACCAGGCTTTCGCGGAGAGACCCAGTACTTC. Residues: CASSPGFRGETQYF. The rearrangement joins TRBV18 to TRBJ2-5, with unresolved D. The CDR3 covers 14 residues. CDR1 and CDR2 from the germline V gene are KGHSH and LQKENI. V shed 2 bases and J shed 4 bases, with 11 bases lying between them.

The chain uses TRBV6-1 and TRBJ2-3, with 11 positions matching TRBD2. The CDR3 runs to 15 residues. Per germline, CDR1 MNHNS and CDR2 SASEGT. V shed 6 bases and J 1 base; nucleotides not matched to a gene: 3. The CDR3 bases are TGTGCCAGCAGGCGTAGCGGGGGGGGCACAGATACGCAGTATTTT. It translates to CASRRSGGGTDTQYF.